This entry is about one T cell receptor (beta chain). TCR-alpha and TCR-beta chains were sequenced unpaired. Profiling relied on immunoSEQ multiplex PCR, and the TCRdb table lists in-frame clones only, not all of them. The sample shows 80,000 to 90,000 clones, approximately 90% of them seen only once. This entry is derived from a study of T cells in tuberculosis. About the research overall: The T cells targeted glucose monomycolate, a mycobacterial lipid, via CD1B. Study findings and constraints: The stringent gate may have excluded weak CD1B-GMM tetramer binders.

After thawing and overnight rest, PBMC were stained with GMM-loaded CD1B tetramer, viability dye and anti-CD3 for sorting. C32 glucose monomycolate from Rhodococcus equi was loaded onto the CD1B tetramers. Tetramer-sorted PBMC had been CD14 monocyte-depleted before freezing. The specimen sequenced was CD1b-GMM tetramer-negative cells sorted from PBMCs. This TCR came from an adult woman with latent tuberculosis.

CDR3 protein: CASSSRGSGTDTQYF. The CDR3 DNA sequence: TGTGCCAGTAGTTCCCGCGGGTCGGGCACAGATACGCAGTATTTT. The chain has TRBV19 and TRBJ2-3; D is perhaps TRBD2 (5 bases). The CDR3 runs 15 residues. Germline V gives CDR1 LNHDA, CDR2 SQIVND (reference sequence). V was pared by 5 bases and J by 1 base, with 13 bases between.